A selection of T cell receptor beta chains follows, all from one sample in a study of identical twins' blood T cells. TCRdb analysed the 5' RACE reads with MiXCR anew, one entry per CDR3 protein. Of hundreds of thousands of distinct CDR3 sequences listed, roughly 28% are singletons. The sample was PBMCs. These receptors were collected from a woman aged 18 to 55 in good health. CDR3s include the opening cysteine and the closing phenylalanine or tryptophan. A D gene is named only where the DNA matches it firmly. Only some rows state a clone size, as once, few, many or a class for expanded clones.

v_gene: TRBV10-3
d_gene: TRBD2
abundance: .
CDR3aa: CAISYSLAKTNTGELFF

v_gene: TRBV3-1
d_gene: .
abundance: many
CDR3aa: CASSQADTQYF

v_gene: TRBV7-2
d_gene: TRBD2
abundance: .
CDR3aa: CASSLRRNSGRITGELFF

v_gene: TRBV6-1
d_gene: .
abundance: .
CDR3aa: CASKYEASGYTF

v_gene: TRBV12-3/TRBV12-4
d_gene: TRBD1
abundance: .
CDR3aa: CASSSGQLTDTQYF

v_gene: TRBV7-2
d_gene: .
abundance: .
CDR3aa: CASSFGLLSYEQYF

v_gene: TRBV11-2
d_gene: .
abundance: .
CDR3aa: CASSHRRSWSGELFF

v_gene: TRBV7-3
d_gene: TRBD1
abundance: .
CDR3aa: CASSPGGQDNYGYTF

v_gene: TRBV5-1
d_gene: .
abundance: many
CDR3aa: CASSLGVNTEAFF

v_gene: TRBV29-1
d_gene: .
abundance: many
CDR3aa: CSVLGWGFTGYTF

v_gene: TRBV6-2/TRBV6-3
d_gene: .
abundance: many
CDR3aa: CASSFGRATNIQYF